Listed below are T cell receptor beta chains from one sample, sequenced in a study of T cell changes during pregnancy in multiple sclerosis. Profiling relied on immunoSEQ multiplex PCR, and the TCRdb table lists in-frame clones only, not all of them. The sample contains around 43,000 clones, 89% of which appear only once. The material was CD4+ T cells from peripheral blood mononuclear cells, obtained in the first trimester of pregnancy. Receptors originate from a female donor with multiple sclerosis, enrolled in a pregnancy study. The CDR3 runs from the conserved cysteine through the conserved F or W. A D gene is named only where the DNA matches it firmly. Some rows have no size entry. The others give once, few or many, or a class for an expanded clone.

abundance: -; d_gene: -; j_gene: TRBJ2-2; v_gene: TRBV10-1; CDR3aa: CASSESVGGELFF; CDR3nt: TGCGCCAGCAGTGAGTCGGTCGGCGGGGAGCTGTTTTTT
abundance: -; d_gene: -; j_gene: TRBJ2-7; v_gene: TRBV6-6; CDR3aa: CASRILSSYEQYF; CDR3nt: TGTGCCAGCAGGATCCTGAGCTCCTACGAGCAGTACTTC
abundance: -; d_gene: -; j_gene: TRBJ1-1; v_gene: TRBV28; CDR3aa: CASSRHSRGPNTEAFF; CDR3nt: TGTGCCAGCAGTCGCCACTCAAGGGGCCCTAACACTGAAGCTTTCTTT
abundance: -; d_gene: TRBD1; j_gene: TRBJ2-3; v_gene: TRBV13; CDR3aa: CASSLRTGSYTDTQYF; CDR3nt: TGTGCCAGCAGCCTCCGGACAGGGTCCTATACAGATACGCAGTATTTT
abundance: -; d_gene: TRBD2; j_gene: TRBJ2-3; v_gene: TRBV6-4; CDR3aa: CASSDTLTGEGDTQYF; CDR3nt: TGTGCCAGCAGTGACACCCTTACGGGGGAGGGAGATACGCAGTATTTT
abundance: few; d_gene: -; j_gene: TRBJ2-2; v_gene: TRBV11-3; CDR3aa: CASKEGNTGELFF; CDR3nt: TGTGCCAGCAAGGAGGGAAACACCGGGGAGCTGTTTTTT
abundance: -; d_gene: -; j_gene: TRBJ2-1; v_gene: TRBV6-1; CDR3aa: CASSWGRNYNEQFF; CDR3nt: TGTGCCAGCAGTTGGGGGAGGAACTACAATGAGCAGTTCTTC
abundance: -; d_gene: -; j_gene: TRBJ2-1; v_gene: TRBV10-3; CDR3aa: CAISDSVRDYNEQFF; CDR3nt: TGTGCCATCAGTGATTCAGTGAGGGACTACAATGAGCAGTTCTTC
abundance: -; d_gene: TRBD1; j_gene: TRBJ2-3; v_gene: TRBV18; CDR3aa: CASSPGTGGKDTQYF; CDR3nt: TGTGCCAGCTCACCAGGGACAGGGGGCAAAGATACGCAGTATTTT
abundance: -; d_gene: TRBD2; j_gene: TRBJ2-2; v_gene: TRBV19; CDR3aa: CASSIEGLAAFGGELFF; CDR3nt: TGTGCCAGTAGTATAGAGGGGCTAGCGGCCTTCGGCGGGGAGCTGTTTTTT
abundance: -; d_gene: TRBD1; j_gene: TRBJ1-2; v_gene: TRBV7-9; CDR3aa: CASSSTGGFYYGYTF; CDR3nt: TGTGCCAGCAGCTCAACAGGGGGATTTTACTATGGCTACACCTTC
abundance: -; d_gene: -; j_gene: TRBJ1-1; v_gene: TRBV6-6; CDR3aa: CASSYSAGTEAFF; CDR3nt: TGTGCCAGCAGTTACTCGGCGGGGACTGAAGCTTTCTTT
abundance: -; d_gene: TRBD2; j_gene: TRBJ2-7; v_gene: TRBV25-1; CDR3aa: CASSDSGRPYEQYF; CDR3nt: TGTGCCAGCAGTGATAGCGGGAGGCCCTACGAGCAGTACTTC
abundance: -; d_gene: TRBD1; j_gene: TRBJ2-5; v_gene: TRBV18; CDR3aa: CASSPPSRDRQETQYF; CDR3nt: TGTGCCAGCTCACCACCATCTCGGGACAGGCAAGAGACCCAGTACTTC
abundance: -; d_gene: -; j_gene: TRBJ2-7; v_gene: TRBV19; CDR3aa: CASGTQGANSLEQYF; CDR3nt: TGTGCCAGCGGGACTCAGGGAGCCAATTCTCTCGAGCAGTACTTC
abundance: -; d_gene: TRBD2; j_gene: TRBJ2-5; v_gene: TRBV28; CDR3aa: CASSSLGEGETQYF; CDR3nt: TGTGCCAGCAGCTCACTAGGGGAGGGCGAGACCCAGTACTTC
abundance: -; d_gene: -; j_gene: TRBJ2-7; v_gene: TRBV7-9; CDR3aa: CASSLRLTKNPYEQYF; CDR3nt: TGTGCCAGCAGCTTAAGACTAACTAAGAATCCCTACGAGCAGTACTTC